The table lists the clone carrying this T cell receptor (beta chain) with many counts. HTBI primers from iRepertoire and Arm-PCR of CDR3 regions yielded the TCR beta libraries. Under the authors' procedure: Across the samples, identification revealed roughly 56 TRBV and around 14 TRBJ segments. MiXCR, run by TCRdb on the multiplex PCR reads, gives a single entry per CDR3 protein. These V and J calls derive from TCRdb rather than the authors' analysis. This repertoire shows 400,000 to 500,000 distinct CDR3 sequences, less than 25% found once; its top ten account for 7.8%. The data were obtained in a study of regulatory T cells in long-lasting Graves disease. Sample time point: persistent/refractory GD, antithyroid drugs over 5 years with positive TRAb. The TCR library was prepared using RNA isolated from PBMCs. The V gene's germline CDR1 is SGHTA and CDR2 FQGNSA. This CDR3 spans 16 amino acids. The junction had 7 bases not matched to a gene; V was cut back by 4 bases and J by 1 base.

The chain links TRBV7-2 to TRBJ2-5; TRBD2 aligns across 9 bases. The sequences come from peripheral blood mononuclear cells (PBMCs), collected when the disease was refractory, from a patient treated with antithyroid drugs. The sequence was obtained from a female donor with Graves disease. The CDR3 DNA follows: TGTGCCAGCAGCTCCCCTAGCGGGAAGATCCAAGAGACCCAGTACTTC. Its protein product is CASSSPSGKIQETQYF.